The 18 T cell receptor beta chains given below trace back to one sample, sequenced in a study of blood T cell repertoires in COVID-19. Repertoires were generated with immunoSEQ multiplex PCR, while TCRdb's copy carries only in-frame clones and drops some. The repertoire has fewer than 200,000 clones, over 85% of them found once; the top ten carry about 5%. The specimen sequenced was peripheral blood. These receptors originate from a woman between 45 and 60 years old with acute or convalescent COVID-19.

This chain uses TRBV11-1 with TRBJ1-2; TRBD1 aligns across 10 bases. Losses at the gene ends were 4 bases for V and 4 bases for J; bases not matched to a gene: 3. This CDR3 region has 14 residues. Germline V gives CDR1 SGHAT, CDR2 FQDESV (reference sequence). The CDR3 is CASSSRDRGYGYTF. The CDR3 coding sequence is TGTGCCAGCAGCTCCCGGGACAGGGGCTATGGCTACACCTTC.

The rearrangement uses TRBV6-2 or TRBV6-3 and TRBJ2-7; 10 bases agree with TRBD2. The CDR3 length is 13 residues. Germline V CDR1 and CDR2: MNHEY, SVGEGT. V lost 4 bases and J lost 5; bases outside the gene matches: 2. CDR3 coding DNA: TGTGCCAGCAGTTCGAGCGGGGGGGACGAGCAGTACTTC. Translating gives CASSSSGGDEQYF.

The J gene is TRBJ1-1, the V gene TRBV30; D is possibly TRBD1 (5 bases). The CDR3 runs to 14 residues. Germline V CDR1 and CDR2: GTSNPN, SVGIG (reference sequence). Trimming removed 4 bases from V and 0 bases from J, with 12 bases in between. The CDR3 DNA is TGTGCCTGGATTCGGGGGGATTTGAACACTGAAGCTTTCTTT. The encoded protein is CAWIRGDLNTEAFF.

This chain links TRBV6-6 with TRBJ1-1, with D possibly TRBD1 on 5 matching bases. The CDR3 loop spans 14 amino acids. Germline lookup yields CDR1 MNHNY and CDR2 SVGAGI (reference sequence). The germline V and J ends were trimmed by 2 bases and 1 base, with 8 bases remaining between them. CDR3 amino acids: CASSYRTKNTEAFF. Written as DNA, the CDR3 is TGTGCCAGCAGTTACCGGACAAAGAACACTGAAGCTTTCTTT.

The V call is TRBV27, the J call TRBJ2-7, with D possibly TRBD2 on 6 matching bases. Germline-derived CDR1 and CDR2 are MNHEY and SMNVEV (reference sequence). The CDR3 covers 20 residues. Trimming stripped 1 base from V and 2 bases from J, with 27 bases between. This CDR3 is CASSLFGRLGGRFGAYEQYF. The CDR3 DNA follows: TGTGCCAGCAGTTTATTCGGCCGGCTCGGAGGGAGATTCGGGGCCTACGAGCAGTACTTC.

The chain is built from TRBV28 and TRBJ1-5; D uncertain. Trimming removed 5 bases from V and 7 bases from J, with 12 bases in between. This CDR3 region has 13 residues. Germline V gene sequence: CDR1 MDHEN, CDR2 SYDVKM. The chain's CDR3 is CASSIEADQPQHF. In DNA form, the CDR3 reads TGTGCCAGCAGTATAGAAGCGGACCAGCCCCAGCATTTT.

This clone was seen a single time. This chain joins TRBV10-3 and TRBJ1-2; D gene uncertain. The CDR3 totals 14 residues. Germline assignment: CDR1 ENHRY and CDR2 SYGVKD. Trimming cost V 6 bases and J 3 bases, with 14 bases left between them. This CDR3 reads CAISQPGIDYGYTF. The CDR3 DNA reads TGTGCCATCAGCCAACCGGGGATCGACTATGGCTACACCTTC.

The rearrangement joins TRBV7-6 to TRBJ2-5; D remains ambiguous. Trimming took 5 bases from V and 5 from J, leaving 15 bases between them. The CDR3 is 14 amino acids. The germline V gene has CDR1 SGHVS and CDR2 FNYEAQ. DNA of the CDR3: TGTGCCAGCAGCCCTGCACCCTATGTGGAGACCCAGTACTTC. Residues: CASSPAPYVETQYF.

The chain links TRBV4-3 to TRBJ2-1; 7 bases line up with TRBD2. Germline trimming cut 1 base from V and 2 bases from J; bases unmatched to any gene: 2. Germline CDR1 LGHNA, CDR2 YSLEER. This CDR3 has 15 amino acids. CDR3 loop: CASSQAGLPYNEQFF. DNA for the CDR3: TGCGCCAGCAGCCAAGCGGGACTACCCTACAATGAGCAGTTCTTC.

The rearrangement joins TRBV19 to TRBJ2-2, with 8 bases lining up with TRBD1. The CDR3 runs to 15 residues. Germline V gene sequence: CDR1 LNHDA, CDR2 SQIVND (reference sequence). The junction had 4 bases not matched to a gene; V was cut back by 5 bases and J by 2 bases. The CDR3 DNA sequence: TGTGCCAGTAGTGGTGACAGGGGCAACACCGGGGAGCTGTTTTTT. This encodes CASSGDRGNTGELFF.

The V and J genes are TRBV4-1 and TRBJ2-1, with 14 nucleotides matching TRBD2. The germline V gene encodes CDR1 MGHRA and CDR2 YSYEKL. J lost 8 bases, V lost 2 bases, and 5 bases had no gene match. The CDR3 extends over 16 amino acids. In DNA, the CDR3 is TGCGCCAGCAGCCAACCCGGGACTAGCGGGGGTTATGAGCAGTTCTTC. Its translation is CASSQPGTSGGYEQFF.

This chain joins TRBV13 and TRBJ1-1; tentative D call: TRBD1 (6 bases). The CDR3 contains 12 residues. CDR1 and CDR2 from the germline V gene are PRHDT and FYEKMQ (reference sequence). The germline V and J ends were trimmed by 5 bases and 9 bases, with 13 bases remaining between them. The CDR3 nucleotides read TGTGCCAGCAGCCCACGTGGGACACAAGCTTTCTTT. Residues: CASSPRGTQAFF.

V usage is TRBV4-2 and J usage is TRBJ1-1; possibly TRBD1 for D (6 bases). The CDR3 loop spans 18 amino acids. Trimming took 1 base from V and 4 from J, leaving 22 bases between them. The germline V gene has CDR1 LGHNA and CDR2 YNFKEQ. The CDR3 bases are TGTGCCAGCAGCCAAGCCTTGACAGGTAGAAGTGGGGGCACTGAAGCTTTCTTT. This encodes CASSQALTGRSGGTEAFF.

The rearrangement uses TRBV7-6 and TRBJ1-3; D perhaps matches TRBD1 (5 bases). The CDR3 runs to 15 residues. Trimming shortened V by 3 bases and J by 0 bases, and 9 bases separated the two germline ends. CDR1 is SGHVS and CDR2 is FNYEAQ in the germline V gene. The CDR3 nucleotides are TGTGCCAGCAGCTTCGGGACTAACTCTGGAAACACCATATATTTT. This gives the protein CASSFGTNSGNTIYF.

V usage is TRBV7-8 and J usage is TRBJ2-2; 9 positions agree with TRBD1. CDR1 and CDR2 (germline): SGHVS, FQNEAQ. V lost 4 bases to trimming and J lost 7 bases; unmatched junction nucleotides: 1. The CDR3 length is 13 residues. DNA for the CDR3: TGTGCCAGCAGCTCGGACAGGGGCGGGGAGCTGTTTTTT. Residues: CASSSDRGGELFF.

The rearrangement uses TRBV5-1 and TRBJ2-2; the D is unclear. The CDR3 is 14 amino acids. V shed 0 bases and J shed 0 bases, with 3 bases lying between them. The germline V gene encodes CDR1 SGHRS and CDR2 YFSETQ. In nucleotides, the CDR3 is TGCGCCAGCAGCTTGGACACGAACACCGGGGAGCTGTTTTTT. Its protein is CASSLDTNTGELFF.

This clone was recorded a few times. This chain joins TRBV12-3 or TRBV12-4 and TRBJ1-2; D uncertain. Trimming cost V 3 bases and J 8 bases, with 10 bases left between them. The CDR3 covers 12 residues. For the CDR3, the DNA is TGTGCCAGCAGTTTGGATGCCAGGGGCTACACCTTC. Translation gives CASSLDARGYTF.

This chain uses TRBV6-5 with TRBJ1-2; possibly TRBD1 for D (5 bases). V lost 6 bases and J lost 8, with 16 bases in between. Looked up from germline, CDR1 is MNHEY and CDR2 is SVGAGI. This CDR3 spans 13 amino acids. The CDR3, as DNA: TGTGCCAGCAGGAAGGACAATTCGGACGGCTACACCTTC. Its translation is CASRKDNSDGYTF.